This is a list of T cell receptor beta chains from one sample in a study of blood T cell repertoires in COVID-19. The protocol was immunoSEQ multiplex PCR, while the TCRdb copy is restricted to in-frame clones and leaves out a portion. Counted here are some 200,000 clones, over 75% occurring once; the ten biggest clones make up approximately 26%. Sequenced: peripheral blood. These receptors all come from a woman in her 70s with acute or convalescent COVID-19. Both conserved end residues are part of each CDR3. The D gene is left open where the match is weak. Part of the rows lack a size; the others show once, few, many or a class for expanded clones.

>TRBV21-1|NA|TRBJ2-2|NA
CASFSPRRAGELFF
TGTGCCAGCTTCTCCCCCAGGCGGGCCGGGGAGCTGTTTTTT
>TRBV27|TRBD1|TRBJ2-2|NA
CASSRDRGRNTGELFF
TGTGCCAGCAGTAGGGACAGGGGCCGGAACACCGGGGAGCTGTTTTTT
>TRBV11-3|NA|TRBJ1-1|NA
CASSWTRDTEAFF
TGTGCCAGCAGCTGGACGAGGGACACTGAAGCTTTCTTT
>TRBV7-8|TRBD1|TRBJ1-2|NA
CASSLGRGGGDGYTF
TGTGCCAGCAGCTTAGGGAGAGGGGGCGGGGATGGCTACACCTTC
>TRBV19|TRBD2|TRBJ2-1|few
CASSAGTSGLGNEQFF
TGTGCCAGTAGTGCCGGGACTAGCGGGTTGGGCAATGAGCAGTTCTTC
>TRBV30|TRBD1|TRBJ1-1|NA
CAWSALDRRDTEAFF
TGTGCCTGGAGTGCTCTGGACAGGAGGGACACTGAAGCTTTCTTT
>TRBV2|NA|TRBJ2-7|NA
CAKRELQGLQKSYEQYF
TGTGCCAAGCGCGAGCTTCAAGGACTACAAAAATCTTACGAGCAGTACTTC
>TRBV7-9|TRBD2|TRBJ2-7|NA
CASTKGGGGTEEQYF
TGTGCCAGCACCAAGGGCGGGGGGGGAACGGAAGAGCAGTACTTC
>TRBV30|TRBD1|TRBJ1-4|NA
CAWGQGADEKLFF
TGTGCCTGGGGACAGGGGGCTGATGAAAAACTGTTTTTT
>TRBV7-2|NA|TRBJ2-2|NA
CASSLVGGGAGELFF
TGTGCCAGCAGCTTAGTCGGTGGAGGGGCCGGGGAGCTGTTTTTT
>TRBV7-9|TRBD1|TRBJ2-5|NA
CASSLVGTGLETQYF
TGTGCCAGCAGCTTAGTTGGGACAGGGCTAGAGACCCAGTACTTC
>TRBV19|NA|TRBJ2-1|few
CASSRGGRVKYNEQFF
TGTGCCAGTAGTAGGGGAGGCAGGGTAAAATACAATGAGCAGTTCTTC
>TRBV4-1|TRBD1|TRBJ2-3|NA
CASSPGQGVGDTQYF
TGCGCCAGCAGCCCGGGACAGGGGGTAGGAGATACGCAGTATTTT
>TRBV3-1/TRBV3-2|NA|TRBJ2-6|NA
CASSQGGSSSGANVLTF
TGTGCCAGCAGCCAAGGGGGCAGCTCCTCTGGGGCCAACGTCCTGACTTTC
>TRBV29-1|TRBD1|TRBJ1-2|few
CSVDEHRDRQNYGYTF
TGCAGCGTTGATGAACACCGGGACAGACAAAACTATGGCTACACCTTC
>TRBV5-6|TRBD1|TRBJ1-4|NA
CASSLPGQDPHVAEKLFF
TGTGCCAGCAGCTTACCGGGACAGGACCCCCATGTGGCTGAAAAACTGTTTTTT
>TRBV5-5|NA|TRBJ2-6|NA
CASSQSTGAGANVLTF
TGTGCCAGCAGCCAATCTACAGGCGCTGGGGCCAACGTCCTGACTTTC
>TRBV5-1|TRBD1|TRBJ2-1|once
CASSFGTAKTGFDNEQFF
TGCGCCAGCAGCTTTGGGACAGCCAAAACGGGCTTCGACAATGAGCAGTTCTTC
>TRBV19|NA|TRBJ1-4|NA
CASSMSGRVGEKLFF
TGTGCCAGTAGTATGTCTGGCAGGGTGGGTGAAAAACTGTTTTTT
>TRBV29-1|NA|TRBJ2-1|NA
CSVEQAATRQFF
TGCAGCGTTGAACAGGCAGCTACCAGGCAGTTCTTC
>TRBV10-2|TRBD2|TRBJ2-1|medium-sized
CASSRRDYHPKLNNEQFF
TGCGCCAGCAGCCGAAGGGACTACCACCCAAAACTGAACAATGAGCAGTTCTTC
>TRBV24-1|TRBD1|TRBJ2-3|NA
CATSDRGTGEADTQYF
TGTGCCACCAGTGACCGGGGGACAGGGGAGGCAGATACGCAGTATTTT
>TRBV12-3/TRBV12-4|NA|TRBJ1-4|few
CASSLRFGEKLFF
TGTGCCAGCAGTTTGAGGTTTGGGGAAAAACTGTTTTTT
>TRBV21-1|NA|TRBJ1-2|once
CASSKDGTGAYGYTF
TGTGCCAGCAGCAAGGACGGGACAGGGGCCTATGGCTACACCTTC
>TRBV6-1|TRBD1|TRBJ1-5|NA
CASSDNRGLNQPQHF
TGTGCCAGCAGTGATAACAGGGGGCTCAATCAGCCCCAGCATTTT
>TRBV27|TRBD2|TRBJ2-1|NA
CASSLRVWGGRAGYNEQFF
TGTGCCAGCAGTTTAAGGGTGTGGGGCGGGAGGGCCGGCTACAATGAGCAGTTCTTC
>TRBV18|TRBD1|TRBJ1-4|NA
CASSPSGTGAEKLFF
TGTGCCAGCTCACCCTCCGGGACAGGGGCTGAAAAACTGTTTTTT
>TRBV19|NA|TRBJ1-2|NA
CASSSQVAEQGLNYGYTF
TGTGCCAGTAGTTCCCAGGTAGCCGAACAGGGTCTCAACTATGGCTACACCTTC
>TRBV3-1/TRBV3-2|TRBD1|TRBJ2-2|NA
CASSQDETGHNTGELFF
TGTGCCAGCAGCCAAGACGAGACAGGGCATAACACCGGGGAGCTGTTTTTT
>TRBV25-1|TRBD1|TRBJ1-1|NA
CASSEWDRVNTEAFF
TGTGCCAGCAGTGAGTGGGACAGAGTGAACACTGAAGCTTTCTTT
>TRBV5-1|NA|TRBJ1-1|NA
CASSLLARGGLVNTEAFF
TGCGCCAGCAGCTTACTGGCTAGGGGAGGGCTGGTGAACACTGAAGCTTTCTTT
>TRBV4-1|TRBD1|TRBJ2-6|NA
CASSQESGTGGPGANVLTF
TGCGCCAGCAGCCAAGAGTCTGGGACAGGGGGCCCGGGGGCCAACGTCCTGACTTTC
>TRBV19|NA|TRBJ1-3|NA
CASSRSSGNTIYF
TGTGCCAGTAGTCGGAGCTCTGGAAACACCATATATTTT
>TRBV27|TRBD2|TRBJ2-3|NA
CASSLGGRARDTQYF
TGTGCCAGCAGTTTAGGCGGGAGGGCCAGAGATACGCAGTATTTT
>TRBV12-3/TRBV12-4|NA|TRBJ2-1|NA
CASSPSGEQFF
TGTGCCAGCAGTCCGAGCGGTGAGCAGTTCTTC
>TRBV10-3|TRBD1|TRBJ2-7|NA
CAIRVGTGTYEQYF
TGTGCCATCAGAGTAGGGACAGGGACGTACGAGCAGTACTTC
>TRBV3-1/TRBV3-2|NA|TRBJ2-7|few
CASSGANEQYF
TGTGCCAGCAGCGGGGCCAACGAGCAGTACTTC
>TRBV6-1|TRBD2|TRBJ2-1|NA
CASSKVAGGWWNEQFF
TGTGCCAGCAGTAAAGTAGCGGGAGGGTGGTGGAATGAGCAGTTCTTC
>TRBV2|TRBD1|TRBJ2-2|NA
CASSLYGTGGPGELFF
TGTGCCAGCAGTCTTTACGGGACAGGGGGCCCCGGGGAGCTGTTTTTT
>TRBV6-5|NA|TRBJ1-1|NA
CASRSLVGDEAFF
TGTGCCAGCAGGTCCCTCGTTGGAGACGAAGCTTTCTTT
>TRBV5-5|TRBD2|TRBJ2-1|NA
CASSLTGGSSYNEQFF
TGTGCCAGCAGCTTGACGGGAGGTAGCTCCTACAATGAGCAGTTCTTC
>TRBV6-5|TRBD2|TRBJ2-2|NA
CASSSGRASAGELFF
TGTGCCAGCAGTAGCGGGAGGGCCTCTGCCGGGGAGCTGTTTTTT
>TRBV19|TRBD2|TRBJ2-1|NA
CASTMWGGNEQFF
TGTGCCAGTACCATGTGGGGGGGTAATGAGCAGTTCTTC
>TRBV19|NA|TRBJ1-2|NA
CASSTTSVNEQGPVSFYGYTF
TGTGCCAGTAGTACAACCAGCGTAAACGAACAGGGCCCAGTTAGCTTCTATGGCTACACCTTC
>TRBV28|NA|TRBJ2-1|NA
CASSAETSSYNEQFF
TGTGCCAGCAGTGCCGAAACCAGCTCCTACAATGAGCAGTTCTTC
>TRBV11-1|NA|TRBJ1-3|NA
CASSLRDSGNTIYF
TGTGCCAGCAGCTTAAGAGACTCTGGAAACACCATATATTTT